The sequence of this T cell receptor beta chain was determined in a study of cytomegalovirus exposure and HLA in healthy donors. Overall study results and limits: In vitro confirmation showed three CMV-associated chains to be CMV antigen specific. Both high specificity and high sensitivity reportedly marked the classifier's diagnosis of cytomegalovirus status. TCR beta chains numbering approximately 150 were designated cytomegalovirus-associated.

The V gene lost 6 bases and the J gene lost 4 bases, with 13 bases spanning the gap. The CDR3 length is 14 residues. From germline, CDR1 is LNHDA and CDR2 SQIVND (reference sequence). The validation cohort, a group of 90 to 150 subjects, included the donors and was separate from the roughly 670-subject first cohort. As concerns this clone: The target antigen is unknown.

Data came from immunoSEQ multiplex PCR; TCRdb stores just in-frame clones and leaves some out. The sample records under 200,000 clones, approximately 88% being singletons. The chain recombines TRBV19 with TRBJ1-5; perhaps TRBD1 as D (6 bases). This TCR came from a man younger than 35 in good health and CMV-seropositive. The sample was PBMCs. This CDR3 reads CASSLHRENQPQHF. Here the CDR3 DNA reads TGTGCCAGTAGCCTCCACAGGGAGAATCAGCCCCAGCATTTT.